A single sample gave rise to the 8 T cell receptor beta chains below, sequenced in a study of tumor-infiltrating lymphocytes in primary liver carcinoma. Co-extracting RNA and DNA was done with 20-30 mg of unsorted bulk tissue as input. A constant-region primer served to make TCR beta cDNA from roughly 460 ng total RNA. Sequencing libraries for TCR beta derived from three nested multiplex PCR rounds that used slightly modified ARM-PCR. Investigators reported that the first two PCR rounds, at roughly 11 cycles each, used TRBV1-TRBV30 forward primers with a C-beta reverse primer. In TCRdb, the multiplex PCR reads were re-called with MiXCR into one record per CDR3 protein. The data show about 20,000 distinct CDR3 sequences, 80% seen once. Sequenced: liver tumor tissue from sampling region 2. Subset defined: tumor region T2, inferior pole. The receptors come from a woman aged 25 to 39 with primary liver carcinoma and hepatitis B virus infection.

CDR3 region: CASSLVPRIAEELFF. CDR3 DNA: TGTGCCAGCAGCTTGGTACCCAGAATCGCCGAGGAGCTGTTTTTT. V usage is TRBV5-6 and J usage is TRBJ2-2; no firm D call. The V gene lost 0 bases and the J gene lost 10 bases, with 16 bases spanning the gap. From germline, CDR1 is SGHDT and CDR2 YYEEEE. The CDR3 covers 15 residues. The complete variable domain, with remaining parts taken from reference TRBV5-6 and TRBJ2-2, reads DAGVTQSPTHLIKTRGQQVTLRCSPKSGHDTVSWYQQALGQGPQFIFQYYEEEERQRGNFPDRFSGHQFPNYSSELNVNALLLGDSALYLCASSLVPRIAEELFFGEGSRLTVL.

Regarding this clonotype: The germline gene is not matched at one end of the junction; a read error may be the cause. The chain uses TRBV28 and TRBJ2-1, with 7 positions matching TRBD2. The CDR3 is 17 residues long. Germline V lookup: CDR1 MDHEN, CDR2 SYDVKM. In DNA form, the CDR3 reads TGTGCCGGCACCCACTACGGGGGAGGGCTATTCTACAATGAGCTGTTCTTC. This sequence encodes CAGTHYGGGLFYNELFF.

The chain joins TRBV6-6 to TRBJ2-3; no firm D call. The J call may not be correct, given that the DNA end is closer to TRBJ1-5. CDR3 size: 17 residues. Germline assignment: CDR1 MNHNY and CDR2 SVGAGI (reference sequence). The chain's CDR3 is CASKPSDYGPSTDTQHF. For the CDR3, the DNA is TGTGCCAGCAAGCCATCCGATTACGGACCATCCACAGATACGCAGCATTTT.

The rearrangement links TRBV7-9 to TRBJ2-2; D gene uncertain. Between the trimmed V and J ends, which lost 2 bases and 6 bases, there was a span of 4 bases. The CDR3 is 12 amino acids. The germline CDR1 and CDR2 sequences are SEHNR and FQNEAQ (reference sequence). CDR3 in DNA: TGTGCCAGCAGCTTATGGGCCGGGGAGCTGTTTTTT. Translation: CASSLWAGELFF.

A note on this clonotype: The junction and the germline gene differ at one end; a read error may be behind it. This chain links TRBV11-2 with TRBJ2-7; D is unclear. The CDR3 is 13 amino acids. Germline V gives CDR1 SGHAT, CDR2 FQNNGV. Here the CDR3 DNA reads TGTACCAGCAGCTTAGACTCAAACTACGAACAGTACTTC. Amino acids: CTSSLDSNYEQYF.

Regarding this clonotype: At one of its ends the junction is not consistent with the germline gene, which may arise from a read error. The chain uses TRBV6-5 and TRBJ2-5; 10 bases are a match to TRBD1. The CDR3 has 13 residues. Germline V lookup: CDR1 MNHEY, CDR2 SVGAGI. CDR3 DNA: TGTGCCAGCAGTAGCGACAGGGGGCTAACCCAGTATTTC. Amino acids: CASSSDRGLTQYF.

On this clonotype itself: A read error may produce the germline difference seen at one junction end. The chain is built from TRBV10-3 and TRBJ2-1, with no clear D. This CDR3 contains 14 residues. Germline V gives CDR1 ENHRY, CDR2 SYGVKD. The CDR3 sequence is CAISPTAIQDEQFF. CDR3 sequence (DNA): TGTGCCATCAGTCCCACGGCGATCCAGGATGAACAGTTCTTC.

This clonotype occurred many times. V is TRBV28 and J is TRBJ2-5, with 9 bases that match TRBD2. The V gene's germline CDR1 is MDHEN and CDR2 SYDVKM. This CDR3 spans 17 amino acids. The ends lost 2 bases at V and 2 bases at J; junction bases unmatched: 9. Here the CDR3 reads CASSLPKDSGGQETQYF. The CDR3 bases are TGTGCCAGCAGTTTACCCAAAGATAGCGGGGGTCAAGAGACCCAGTACTTC.